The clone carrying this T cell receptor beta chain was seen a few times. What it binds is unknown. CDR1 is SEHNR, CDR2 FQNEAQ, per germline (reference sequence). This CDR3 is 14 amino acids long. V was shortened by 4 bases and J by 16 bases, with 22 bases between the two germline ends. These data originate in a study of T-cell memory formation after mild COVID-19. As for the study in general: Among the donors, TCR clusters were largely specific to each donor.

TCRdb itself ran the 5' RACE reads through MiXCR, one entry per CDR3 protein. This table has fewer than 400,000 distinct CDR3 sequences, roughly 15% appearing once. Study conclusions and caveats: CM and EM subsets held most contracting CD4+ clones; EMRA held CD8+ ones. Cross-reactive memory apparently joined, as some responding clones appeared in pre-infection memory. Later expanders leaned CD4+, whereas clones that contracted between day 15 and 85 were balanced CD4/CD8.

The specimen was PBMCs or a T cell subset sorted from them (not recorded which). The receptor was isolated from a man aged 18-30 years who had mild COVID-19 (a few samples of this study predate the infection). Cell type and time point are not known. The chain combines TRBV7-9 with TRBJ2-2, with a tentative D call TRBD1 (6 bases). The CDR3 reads CASSSTGIPVDQFF. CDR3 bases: TGTGCCAGCAGCTCGACAGGCATACCGGTCGATCAGTTTTTT.